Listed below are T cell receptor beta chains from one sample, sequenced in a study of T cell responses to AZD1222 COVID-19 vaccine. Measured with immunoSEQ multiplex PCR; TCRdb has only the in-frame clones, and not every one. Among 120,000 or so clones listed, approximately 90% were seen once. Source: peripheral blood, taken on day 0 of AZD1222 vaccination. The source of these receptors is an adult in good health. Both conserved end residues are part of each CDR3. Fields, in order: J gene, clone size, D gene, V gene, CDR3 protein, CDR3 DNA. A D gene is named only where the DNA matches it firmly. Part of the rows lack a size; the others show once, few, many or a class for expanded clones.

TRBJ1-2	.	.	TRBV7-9	CASSPSDRANYGYTF	TGTGCCAGCAGCCCATCGGACAGAGCTAACTATGGCTACACCTTC
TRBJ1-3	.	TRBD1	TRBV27	CASRQGGRVSGNTIYF	TGTGCCAGCAGACAAGGGGGCCGAGTCTCTGGAAACACCATATATTTT
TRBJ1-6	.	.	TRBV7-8	CASSLDGGVNSPLHF	TGTGCCAGCAGCTTAGATGGCGGGGTTAATTCACCCCTCCACTTT
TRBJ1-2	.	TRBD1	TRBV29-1	CSVAGGDSGNYGYTF	TGCAGCGTTGCTGGGGGGGACAGTGGAAACTATGGCTACACCTTC
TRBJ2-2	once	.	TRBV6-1	CASSETGTAHTGELFF	TGTGCCAGCAGTGAAACAGGGACTGCGCACACCGGGGAGCTGTTTTTT
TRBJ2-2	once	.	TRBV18	CASSPQSGYSGTGELFF	TGTGCCAGCTCACCACAGAGCGGGTATTCCGGGACCGGGGAGCTGTTTTTT
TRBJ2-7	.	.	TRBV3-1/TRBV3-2	CASSQEWPGSSYEQYF	TGTGCCAGCAGCCAAGAGTGGCCGGGGAGCTCCTACGAGCAGTACTTC
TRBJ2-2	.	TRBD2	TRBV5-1	CASSLVGTSVPGELFF	TGCGCCAGCAGCTTGGTTGGGACTAGCGTTCCCGGGGAGCTGTTTTTT
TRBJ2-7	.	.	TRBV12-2	CASRPRLGVTYEQYF	TGTGCAAGTCGCCCCCGACTTGGGGTGACCTACGAGCAGTACTTC
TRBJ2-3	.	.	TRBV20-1	CSASRYGTQYF	TGCAGTGCTAGTCGGTACGGTACGCAGTATTTT
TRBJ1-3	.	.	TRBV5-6	CASSLTGRRNTIYF	TGTGCCAGCAGCTTGACAGGGCGCAGAAACACCATATATTTT
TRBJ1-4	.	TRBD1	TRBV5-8	CASSKGQGAEKLFF	TGTGCCAGCAGCAAGGGACAGGGTGCGGAAAAACTGTTTTTT
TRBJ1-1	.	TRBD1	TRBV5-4	CASSVGQGPMGTEAFF	TGTGCCAGCAGCGTGGGACAGGGCCCGATGGGCACTGAAGCTTTCTTT
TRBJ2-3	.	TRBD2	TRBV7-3	CASSGGGAASTDTQYF	TGTGCCAGCAGCGGGGGAGGGGCGGCTAGCACAGATACGCAGTATTTT
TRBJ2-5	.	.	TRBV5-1	CASSSSGEETQYF	TGCGCCAGCAGCTCTTCTGGGGAAGAGACCCAGTACTTC
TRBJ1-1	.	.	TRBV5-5	CASSLEGHLNTEAFF	TGTGCCAGCAGCTTGGAGGGACACCTGAACACTGAAGCTTTCTTT
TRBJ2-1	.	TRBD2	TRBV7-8	CASSPGRIPGLAGGNAYNEQFF	TGTGCCAGCAGCCCCGGCAGAATCCCGGGACTAGCGGGAGGTAACGCCTACAATGAGCAGTTCTTC